This T cell receptor (beta chain) comes out of a study of OX40 agonist ivuxolimab in advanced cancers. Study as a whole: Head and neck, renal cell, melanoma or hepatocellular carcinoma were the cancers that dose-escalation patients had. Three patients got partial responses; one had hepatocellular carcinoma and two had cutaneous melanoma.

This clone was seen a few times. Its specificity is unknown. V was pared by 5 bases and J by 10 bases, with 8 bases between. Germline CDR1 is MDHEN and CDR2 is SYDVKM. This CDR3 is built from 10 residues. Study-level results: CD4+ T cells averaged fewer expanded clones than CD8+ T cells.

Only in-frame clones appear in the TCRdb table, and some are missing; sequencing was by immunoSEQ multiplex PCR. The sample contains 22,000 or so clones, 86% of which appear only once. Blood was sampled at baseline, cycle 4 day 1, and cycle 7 day 1. The clonotype originates from an adult with an advanced solid tumor such as melanoma, head and neck, liver or kidney cancer. The sample in question was CD4+ or CD8+ T cells sorted from blood, obtained in a trial of the OX40 agonist ivuxolimab. The chain is built from TRBV28 and TRBJ1-1; tentatively, D is TRBD1 (6 bases). The CDR3 sequence: CASSTGPAFF. CDR3 sequence (DNA): TGTGCCAGCAGTACAGGGCCAGCTTTCTTT.